The 32 T cell receptor beta chains in this list originate from one sample, sequenced in a study of blood T cell repertoires in COVID-19 (dated by TCRdb to 2020 to 2022). Library method: the immunoSEQ multiplex PCR assay. This immuneACCESS table, as held by TCRdb, lists in-frame sequences with V and J called but not all clones. Of the missing ones, under half trace to an unresolved V gene in checked studies; the others have no known cause. In all, the sample holds roughly 370,000 clones, and 87% of those were seen once. In total, the top ten clones hold 10% of the sample. Sequenced: PBMCs or T cells enriched from blood (not recorded which). The receptor set was obtained from a woman between 50 and 59 years old who had recovered from COVID-19.

The V call is TRBV6-5, the J call TRBJ1-2; possible D gene TRBD1, 5 bases. The germline V and J ends were trimmed by 6 bases and 4 bases, with 12 bases remaining between them. From germline, CDR1 is MNHEY and CDR2 SVGAGI. The CDR3 has 13 amino acids. The CDR3 protein is CASRLTDIYGYTF. For the CDR3, the DNA is TGTGCCAGCAGACTGACAGATATCTATGGCTACACCTTC.

The V gene is TRBV25-1, the J gene TRBJ1-1; tentatively, D is TRBD1 (6 bases). CDR1 MGHDK and CDR2 SYGVNS come from the germline V gene. CDR3 length: 13 residues. The V end lost 6 bases, the J end lost 4 bases, and 12 bases lay between the germline ends. The CDR3 reads CASRAGAGTEAFF. CDR3 bases: TGTGCCAGCAGAGCAGGGGCTGGCACTGAAGCTTTCTTT.

J is TRBJ1-2 and V is TRBV19; TRBD1 is a possible D gene (6 bases). Trimming took 5 bases from V and 2 from J, leaving 12 bases between them. The CDR3 sequence is 14 residues long. Germline loops: CDR1 LNHDA, CDR2 SQIVND (reference sequence). The CDR3 sequence: CASSPTGVNYGYTF. The CDR3 bases are TGTGCCAGTAGTCCGACAGGAGTAAACTATGGCTACACCTTC.

V is TRBV7-3 and J is TRBJ1-3; 7 nucleotides match TRBD1. With 7 bases clipped from V and 3 bases from J, the junction kept 9 bases outside the gene matches. Germline V gene sequence: CDR1 SGHTA, CDR2 FQGTGA. This CDR3 contains 15 residues. Here the CDR3 reads CASIPYRGGGNTIYF. CDR3 in DNA: TGTGCCAGCATACCTTACAGGGGCGGTGGAAACACCATATATTTT.

The chain joins TRBV5-1 to TRBJ1-1, with TRBD1 matching 7 bases. V lost 0 bases and J lost 5; bases outside the gene matches: 4. The CDR3 has 14 residues. Germline V gene sequence: CDR1 SGHRS, CDR2 YFSETQ. CDR3 sequence: CASSLGGGGTEAFF. As DNA, the CDR3 is TGCGCCAGCAGCTTGGGAGGGGGCGGGACTGAAGCTTTCTTT. The full variable domain, in which reference TRBV5-1 and TRBJ1-1 provide the parts outside the CDR3, is KAGVTQTPRYLIKTRGQQVTLSCSPISGHRSVSWYQQTPGQGLQFLFEYFSETQRNKGNFPGRFSGRQFSNSRSEMNVSTLELGDSALYLCASSLGGGGTEAFFGQGTRLTVV.

Only a few counts were recorded for this clone. The V gene is TRBV19, the J gene TRBJ1-2; 7 bases match TRBD1. J was trimmed by 2 bases and V by 6 bases; bases with no gene match: 9. The CDR3 has 15 amino acids. From germline, CDR1 is LNHDA and CDR2 SQIVND (reference sequence). CDR3 in DNA: TGTGCCAGTAGCCCGCCGGGACAGCAGAACTATGGCTACACCTTC. Encoded protein: CASSPPGQQNYGYTF.

This clone was counted a single time. CDR3 DNA: TGTGCCAGCAGTCGGAGCAGGGTACTTAGCACAGATACGCAGTATTTT. Translated: CASSRSRVLSTDTQYF. The V call is TRBV13, the J call TRBJ2-3; tentative D call: TRBD1 (5 bases). This CDR3 comprises 16 residues. Germline-derived CDR1 and CDR2 are PRHDT and FYEKMQ (reference sequence). V shed 6 bases and J shed 0 bases, with 16 bases lying between them.

DNA for the CDR3: TGTGCCATCAGTGAGGGGCAGGGAAAAACCGGGGAGCTGTTTTTT. Residues: CAISEGQGKTGELFF. The chain uses TRBV10-3 and TRBJ2-2, with D maybe TRBD1 (5 bases). Per the germline V gene, CDR1 is ENHRY and CDR2 is SYGVKD. V lost 2 bases and J lost 5, with 12 bases in between. The CDR3 contains 15 residues.

Many counts were recorded for this clone. This CDR3 is CASSKDRGETQYF. The CDR3 coding sequence is TGTGCCAGTAGTAAGGACCGAGGGGAGACCCAGTACTTC. The rearrangement links TRBV19 to TRBJ2-5; D is possibly TRBD2 (5 bases). Germline V gives CDR1 LNHDA, CDR2 SQIVND (reference sequence). This CDR3 is 13 amino acids long. Between the trimmed V and J ends, which lost 4 bases and 5 bases, there was a span of 11 bases.

The chain recombines TRBV5-1 with TRBJ2-7; D is perhaps TRBD2 (6 bases). The V and J ends lost 2 bases and 0 bases respectively, with 12 bases between them. This CDR3 region has 15 residues. Germline CDR1 SGHRS, CDR2 YFSETQ. CDR3 in DNA: TGCGCCAGCAGCTTTAGCGGTCGAAGCTCCTACGAGCAGTACTTC. Protein product: CASSFSGRSSYEQYF.

V gene TRBV5-1 combines with J gene TRBJ2-1, with D tentatively TRBD2 (5 bases). Germline lookup yields CDR1 SGHRS and CDR2 YFSETQ. The CDR3 runs to 14 residues. Trimming stripped 4 bases from V and 8 bases from J, with 16 bases between. This CDR3 reads CASSPGSLQDEQFF. The CDR3 DNA reads as TGCGCCAGCAGCCCGGGGTCCCTTCAGGATGAGCAGTTCTTC.

J is TRBJ2-5 and V is TRBV10-3; possible D gene TRBD1, 6 bases. The CDR3 has 17 amino acids. Germline V gives CDR1 ENHRY, CDR2 SYGVKD. V shed 5 bases and J shed 2 bases, with 21 bases lying between them. CDR3 sequence (DNA): TGTGCCATCAGTCCCCACCCCCAAACAGGGATACAAGAGACCCAGTACTTC. This gives the protein CAISPHPQTGIQETQYF.

The chain couples TRBV5-1 to TRBJ2-1; 11 bases are a match to TRBD2. The CDR3 sequence is 16 residues long. The germline gives CDR1 SGHRS, CDR2 YFSETQ. The ends lost 4 bases at V and 1 base at J; junction bases unmatched: 4. The CDR3 sequence: CASSPLAGGSYNEQFF. CDR3 DNA sequence: TGCGCCAGCAGCCCCTTAGCGGGGGGGTCCTACAATGAGCAGTTCTTC.

V usage is TRBV29-1 and J usage is TRBJ1-2, with 7 positions matching TRBD1. V was pared by 6 bases and J by 7 bases, with 8 bases of the junction left unmatched. CDR1 and CDR2 (germline): SQVTM, ANQGSEA. The CDR3 is 12 amino acids. The CDR3 nucleotides are TGCAGCGTCGATGACAGGGCGGCTGGCTACACCTTC. Translated: CSVDDRAAGYTF.

The gene calls are TRBV7-2 and TRBJ1-2; D not resolved. From germline, CDR1 is SGHTA and CDR2 FQGNSA. This CDR3 region has 14 residues. The ends were cut back, 2 bases at V and 8 bases at J, with 15 bases in the middle. CDR3 DNA sequence: TGTGCCAGCAGCTTATCCGGTTCGCCTTGGGGCTACACCTTC. It yields the protein CASSLSGSPWGYTF.

The chain joins TRBV6-2 or TRBV6-3 to TRBJ2-5; TRBD1 is a possible D gene (6 bases). There are 14 residues in the CDR3. Germline CDR1 reads MNHEY; CDR2 reads SVGEGT. The V end was cut by 6 bases, the J end by 5 bases, with 16 bases between. DNA of the CDR3: TGTGCCAGCAGCCCTCTCAGGGGATGGGAGACCCAGTACTTC. It yields the protein CASSPLRGWETQYF.

The chain couples TRBV19 to TRBJ1-6; possible D gene TRBD1, 6 bases. Germline CDR1 is LNHDA and CDR2 is SQIVND (reference sequence). This CDR3 is 17 amino acids long. V lost 5 bases and J 0 bases, leaving 14 bases between the germline ends. The CDR3 sequence is CASSPTGTSSYNSPLHF. CDR3 sequence (DNA): TGTGCCAGTAGTCCCACAGGGACGAGCTCCTATAATTCACCCCTCCACTTT. The full variable domain, in which reference TRBV19 and TRBJ1-6 provide the parts outside the CDR3, is DGGITQSPKYLFRKEGQNVTLSCEQNLNHDAMYWYRQDPGQGLRLIYYSQIVNDFQKGDIAEGYSVSREKKESFPLTVTSAQKNPTAFYLCASSPTGTSSYNSPLHFGNGTRLTVT.

DNA of the CDR3: TGTGCCAGCAGTGGGTCCCCGCGGGCAACCTATGGCTACACCTTC. Amino acids: CASSGSPRATYGYTF. The chain couples TRBV28 to TRBJ1-2; D is unresolved. Germline values: CDR1 MDHEN, CDR2 SYDVKM. The CDR3 spans 15 residues. V lost 5 bases to trimming and J lost 4 bases, with 17 bases between them.

The rearrangement uses TRBV3-1 (or the pseudogene TRBV3-2) and TRBJ1-1; possibly TRBD1 for D (5 bases). The CDR3 length is 15 residues. Trimming took 4 bases from V and 2 from J, leaving 14 bases between them. Looked up from germline, CDR1 is LGHDT and CDR2 is YNNKEL (reference sequence). In DNA form, the CDR3 reads TGTGCCAGCAGCCGACAGTACTTGGAAAACACTGAAGCTTTCTTT. It is translated as CASSRQYLENTEAFF.

The chain links TRBV5-6 to TRBJ2-7; the D gene is possibly TRBD1 (6 bases). Germline CDR1 SGHDT, CDR2 YYEEEE. The V end lost 0 bases, the J end lost 5 bases, and 12 bases lay between the germline ends. The CDR3 sequence is 14 residues long. The CDR3 spells CASSLGGQWNEQYF. The CDR3 region has the DNA TGTGCCAGCAGCTTGGGGGGGCAATGGAACGAGCAGTACTTC.

The chain links TRBV28 to TRBJ2-7; 10 bases line up with TRBD1. This CDR3 is 14 amino acids long. Trimming removed 6 bases from V and 6 bases from J; junction bases left unmatched: 8. Germline lookup yields CDR1 MDHEN and CDR2 SYDVKM. DNA of the CDR3: TGTGCCAGCAGACGAGACAGGGGGCCCCTCGAGCAGTACTTC. Translation: CASRRDRGPLEQYF.

This rearrangement joins TRBV3-1 (or the pseudogene TRBV3-2) to TRBJ1-3; TRBD1 agrees at 8 bases. The CDR3 covers 15 residues. After removal of 2 bases from V and 4 bases from J, the junction contained 4 bases not matched to a gene. Germline V CDR1 and CDR2: LGHDT, YNNKEL (reference sequence). CDR3 nucleotides: TGTGCCAGCAGCCAATTACAGGGGGGAGGAAACACCATATATTTT. Protein: CASSQLQGGGNTIYF.

This sequence joins TRBV2 and TRBJ1-5; a weak D match, TRBD1 (6 bases). Looked up from germline, CDR1 is SNHLY and CDR2 is FYNNEI. The CDR3 runs to 15 residues. Trimming stripped 1 base from V and 7 bases from J, with 14 bases between. The CDR3 coding sequence is TGTGCCAGCAGTGAAGGAAAACAGGGTACCCAGCCCCAGCATTTT. Translating it yields CASSEGKQGTQPQHF. The whole variable domain, remainder taken from reference TRBV2 and TRBJ1-5, is EPEVTQTPSHQVTQMGQEVILRCVPISNHLYFYWYRQILGQKVEFLVSFYNNEISEKSEIFDDQFSVERPDGSNFTLKIRSTKLEDSAMYFCASSEGKQGTQPQHFGDGTRLSIL.

The chain uses TRBV6-5 and TRBJ1-2; D possibly corresponds to TRBD1 (6 bases). Germline loops: CDR1 MNHEY, CDR2 SVGAGI. Trimming took off 10 bases at V and 8 bases at J, with 17 bases between the two ends. This CDR3 contains 12 residues. CDR3 region: CATLAGALGYTF. The CDR3 bases are TGTGCCACTCTTGCAGGGGCTTTAGGCTACACCTTC.

This sequence joins TRBV7-2 and TRBJ1-2; D possibly corresponds to TRBD1 (6 bases). Trimming cost V 0 bases and J 4 bases, with 12 bases left between them. CDR1 SGHTA and CDR2 FQGNSA come from the germline V gene. The CDR3 consists of 15 residues. CDR3 coding DNA: TGTGCCAGCAGCTTAGCGGGGTTACAGGGCTATGGCTACACCTTC. Its translation: CASSLAGLQGYGYTF.

This clone occurred a few times. The chain joins TRBV30 to TRBJ1-5, with 9 bases identical to TRBD1. The CDR3 spans 14 residues. From germline, CDR1 is GTSNPN and CDR2 SVGIG (reference sequence). With 4 bases clipped from V and 3 bases from J, the junction kept 4 bases outside the gene matches. CDR3 in amino acids: CAWTRTGDNQPQHF. The DNA of the CDR3 is TGTGCCTGGACCAGGACAGGGGACAATCAGCCCCAGCATTTT.

J is TRBJ1-5 and V is TRBV7-9; possibly TRBD1 for D (5 bases). The CDR3 covers 16 residues. Germline values: CDR1 SEHNR, CDR2 FQNEAQ (reference sequence). V dropped 5 bases and J dropped 5 bases, with 19 bases sitting between them. The CDR3 protein is CASSTAGPFGDQPQHF. Written as DNA, the CDR3 is TGTGCCAGCAGCACCGCAGGGCCCTTCGGCGATCAGCCCCAGCATTTT.

CDR3 region: CASTKGQNYGYTF. CDR3 DNA sequence: TGTGCCAGCACAAAGGGACAAAACTATGGCTACACCTTC. The chain uses TRBV2 and TRBJ1-2; TRBD1 might be the D (6 bases). The V gene lost 7 bases and the J gene lost 2 bases, with 11 bases spanning the gap. In germline, CDR1 is SNHLY, CDR2 FYNNEI. The CDR3 extends over 13 amino acids.

This clone was counted once. The genes are TRBV9 and TRBJ1-5; 8 bases line up with TRBD1. This CDR3 region has 14 residues. CDR1 is SGDLS, CDR2 YYNGEE, per germline. After removal of 4 bases from V and 4 bases from J, the junction contained 4 bases not matched to a gene. The CDR3 is CASSRGTGNQPQHF. The CDR3 nucleotides are TGTGCCAGCAGCCGCGGGACAGGTAATCAGCCCCAGCATTTT.

V gene TRBV10-2 combines with J gene TRBJ2-7; TRBD1 matches at 7 bases. The CDR3 totals 16 residues. V shed 4 bases and J 0 bases; nucleotides not matched to a gene: 9. Germline V gene lookup returns CDR1 WSHSY and CDR2 SAAADI. Here the CDR3 DNA reads TGCGCCAGCAGTGTAGGGGGACAGCTGAGCTCCTACGAGCAGTACTTC. Translation gives CASSVGGQLSSYEQYF.

The gene calls are TRBV14 and TRBJ1-2; possibly TRBD1 for D (5 bases). Looked up from germline, CDR1 is SGHDN and CDR2 is FVKESK. The CDR3 has 14 residues. V lost 1 base to trimming and J lost 2 bases, with 8 bases between them. The CDR3 nucleotides read TGTGCCAGCAGCCAAGGGCAGGGAAACTATGGCTACACCTTC. It is translated as CASSQGQGNYGYTF.

The V call is TRBV7-2, the J call TRBJ2-3; tentatively, D is TRBD2 (5 bases). The CDR3 extends over 12 amino acids. Per the germline V gene, CDR1 is SGHTA and CDR2 is FQGNSA. With 6 bases removed from V and 8 bases from J, the gap between germline ends came to 12 bases. In DNA form, the CDR3 reads TGTGCCAGCAGTCCTTTTGAGGGTACGCAGTATTTT. It specifies CASSPFEGTQYF.